One T cell receptor (beta chain) is described in this entry. The record originates from a study of immune evolution from preneoplasia to lung adenocarcinoma. Between 2014 and 2017, patients underwent resection in Japan or China. Produced via immunoSEQ multiplex PCR; TCRdb's table is partial and in-frame only. This sample carries about 9,500 clones, 90% of them seen once, and the ten largest clones take roughly 2.5%. This CDR3 has 11 amino acids. Germline assignment: CDR1 DFQATT and CDR2 SNEGSKA (reference sequence). V shed 5 bases and J shed 9 bases, with 11 bases lying between them. This sequence joins TRBV20-1 and TRBJ2-1, with D maybe TRBD2 (6 bases). The origin of this receptor is a person between 65 and 79 years old with invasive lung adenocarcinoma. The material sequenced was FFPE invasive lung adenocarcinoma tissue. This CDR3 is CSAPAGLEQFF. Written as DNA, the CDR3 is TGCAGTGCTCCCGCGGGGCTTGAGCAGTTCTTC.